This note documents a single T cell receptor (beta chain) sequence. The antigen this receptor binds is unknown. Qualities for individual bases were not recorded, and no much larger clone is one base off. CDR1 and CDR2, per the germline V gene, are SGHVS and FNYEAQ. The CDR3 covers 18 residues, taking in both the cysteine and the phenylalanine. The sequence is cut down to CDR3 DNA, 54 bases in frame from base 1. V gives up 5 bases and J gives up 6 bases, and the segment between their germline ends measures 28 bases. The donors were healthy, HIV-negative adults who had no recently reported acute infections or vaccinations. All donors were Caucasian adults living in Nashville, Tennessee, USA. CD4+ T cells were enriched by magnetic negative selection; naive cells were then positively selected on CD45RA, and the negative fraction formed the memory subset. After blood collection by leukapheresis, PBMCs were isolated using Ficoll-Histopaque density gradient centrifugation and then cryopreserved in the vapor phase of liquid nitrogen. Analytical flow cytometry was used to check the purity and quantity of each magnetically sorted T cell population. Genomic DNA was isolated from every sorted fraction and measured by UV absorbance on a Nanodrop 2000c.

The data were taken from a study of shared clonotypes between healthy human individuals (dated by TCRdb to 2020 to 2022). Regarding the research as a whole: A couple of women and a few men aged 18 to 49 years were included in the cohort. Per donor, three plates each were used for CD4 naive and CD4 memory, two for CD8 naive, and one for CD8 memory. To estimate repertoire size and how much clonotype sharing occurs between individuals, the study deeply sequenced the blood TCR repertoires of about 5 healthy adults. Libraries were prepared and TCR repertoires were sequenced by different laboratories using diverse techniques, in order to increase sequencing depth and limit assay-specific biases. Leukapheresis yielded between about 0.94 and 9.5 billion PBMCs per donor. General findings and caveats noted by the study authors: Even with the large sequencing depth, rarefaction of the sorted-subset datasets indicated that sequencing was incomplete. Based on pairwise subsampling, the degree of clonotype sharing among donors was expected to be affected by sequencing depth. Only blood was sampled, and tissue TCR repertoires likely differ from those in blood. Compared with non-shared clonotypes, the clonotypes found in all four sorted-subset donors had higher generation probabilities. Naive subsets generally had larger estimated clonotype richness than memory subsets. Because the study included only a small number of donors, the genetic and exposure-history diversity represented was limited. Roughly 5.2% of naive CD4, 3.5% of naive CD8, around 2.3% of memory CD4, and about 0.4% of memory CD8 clonotypes were shared across several donors.

Using the deep immunoSEQ assay, TCR CDR3 regions were amplified from genomic DNA by multiplex PCR. Extracted genomic DNA from each cell subset was spread evenly across all wells of several immunoSEQ 96-well plates, with each plate serving as a replicate. For sorted subsets, 150 to 250 ng of genomic DNA, equivalent to 25,000 to 35,000 T cell genomes, went into each replicate PCR. Purified libraries were quantified with a Qubit 3.0 fluorometer, sized on a Bioanalyzer 2100, and re-quantified with the KAPA Library Quantification kit. A separate single-read 150-cycle Illumina NextSeq 550 flow cell was used to sequence each immunoSEQ 96-well plate. In the source study's methods: Because only junctional sequences without quality scores were contained in the immunoSEQ output, filtering matching that applied to full-length reads could not be performed. Sequences were annotated with PyIR, a Python wrapper for IgBLAST v1.9, and V/J genes and CDR3 were assigned using IMGT germline references. Reads were removed for weak V/J assignments (E-value above 1e-6), missing CDR3, stop codons, out-of-frame junctions, or ambiguous translated residues. V3J clonotypes were defined as sequences sharing the same inferred V gene, J gene, and CDR3 amino acid sequence. Percentage overlap between repertoires was computed as shared unique clonotypes divided by the size of the smaller repertoire. RTK rarefaction, the Chao1 estimator, and Recon v2.1 estimates of unobserved clonotypes were used to assess repertoire richness. Generation probabilities were computed with OLGA for all TCRbeta clonotypes obtained by the gDNA method from a few donors. The source is immuneACCESS, and TCRdb retained only in-frame sequences with V and J called. Part of the clones is not carried over; for the studies checked, unresolved V genes explain less than half of this, and the remainder is unexplained. The V and J calls and clone size are taken from that table; D and trimming were inferred from the DNA. A total of 2 million to 2.5 million clones appear in this sample, 90% to 97% of them only once. The ten largest clones represent over 0.1% of the sample.

The rearranged chain carries TRBV7-6 and TRBJ1-2; the D gene remains uncertain. Sequencing was carried out using naive CD4+ T cells sorted from blood. The cell subset or site label on this specimen signifies: CD45RA+ positively selected. This sequence originates from a man aged 18 to 35 in good health. The DNA reads as follows: TGTGCCAGCAGCCCCGGGGTAGAGGGTTTACGAGACCGTGATGGCTACACCTTC. Its amino acids are CASSPGVEGLRDRDGYTF.